This T cell receptor beta chain was obtained from a study of OX40 agonist ivuxolimab in advanced cancers. Some background on the complete study: Ivuxolimab was a fully human IgG2 agonistic monoclonal antibody targeting the costimulatory receptor OX40 (CD134). Of the approximately 53 patients in dose escalation, about 19 had hepatocellular carcinoma, some 15 had melanoma, 9 had renal cell carcinoma and 9 had head and neck cancer. Peripheral TCRbeta sequencing was intended to test whether TCR sequence diversity was altered and clonal T-cell expansion was caused by ivuxolimab. Partial responses occurred in three dose-escalation patients: two with cutaneous melanoma and one with hepatocellular carcinoma. Prior anti-PD-1, anti-PD-L1 or anti-CTLA-4 therapy was permitted, and checkpoint inhibitors had been received by more than 35% of dose-escalation patients. The paper covers the monotherapy dose-escalation part of the phase I ivuxolimab trial, which included N of about 56 patients. Intravenous ivuxolimab was administered to patients every 2 weeks at six dose levels: 0.01, 0.1, 0.3, 1.5, 3 and 10 mg/kg. A male proportion of roughly 80% and a mean age of 60 years, ranging from roughly 23 to 79, were recorded for the dose-escalation cohort. The research as a whole found: In the 0.1-3.0 mg/kg groups, partial responders were among the patients with the lowest normalized peripheral clonal expansion, particularly in CD8+ T cells. Low levels of normalized T-cell clonal expansion were also seen in some patients who did not respond. After ivuxolimab, CD8+ T cells had more expanded clones than CD4+ T cells on average. Clonal expansion of both CD4+ and CD8+ blood T cells was observed from baseline to week 6 at doses 0.1 to 3.0 mg/kg. Which antigens the clonally expanded peripheral T cells were specific for was not determined.

The germline V gene supplies CDR1 MGHDK and CDR2 SYGVNS. Including the terminal cysteine and phenylalanine, the CDR3 comprises 15 residues. Of all the DNA, just the CDR3 is kept, 45 bases in frame from base 1. The germline ends are 16 bases apart after V is trimmed by 4 bases and J by 4 bases. For sequencing of the TCRbeta CDR3 region, genomic DNA was extracted from the sorted cells. The immunoSEQ Assay was used for sequencing of TCRbeta CDR3 regions. The clones in this table, taken by TCRdb from immuneACCESS, are in-frame only. Not every clone is retained; where verified, under half of the shortfall comes from an unresolved V gene, and the cause of the rest is unknown. The sample table contains over 35,000 clones; only one count was recorded for just under 90% of them. The ten top clones hold under 40% of the sample. Turning to this clone: The antigen this receptor binds is unknown. Per-base qualities were not stored, and no clone one base away is much larger.

Patients with a history of autoimmune disease or receiving systemic immunosuppression were excluded from the trial. Peripheral blood for TCR sequencing was collected from all dose cohorts at baseline, on cycle 4 day 1, and on cycle 7 day 1. Samples were obtained from an open-label, multicenter, first-in-human phase I dose-escalation trial of ivuxolimab. Adults with locally advanced or metastatic melanoma, renal cell carcinoma, hepatocellular carcinoma or head and neck squamous cell carcinoma were enrolled in the trial. Before TCR sequencing, CD4+ and CD8+ T cells were separately sorted from peripheral blood.

Recombination linked TRBV25-1 to TRBJ1-2; possibly the D gene is TRBD1, per 5 matching bases. This receptor was identified in an adult with an advanced solid tumor such as melanoma, head and neck, liver or kidney cancer. The sequences come from CD4+ or CD8+ T cells sorted from blood, collected in a trial of the OX40 agonist ivuxolimab. The CDR3 amino acid sequence is: CASSGLTQVSYGYTF. The DNA sequence is as follows: TGTGCCAGCAGTGGCCTAACACAGGTCTCCTATGGCTACACCTTC.